These 27 T cell receptor beta chains came from one sample sequenced in a study of shared clonotypes between healthy human individuals. Measured with immunoSEQ multiplex PCR; TCRdb has only the in-frame clones, and not every one. The top ten clones hold 1.4% to 1.5% of a sample with some 1 million clones, around 74% of them seen once. Sequenced sample: memory CD4+ T cells sorted from blood. Described subset: CD45RA-negative fraction. All receptors derive from a man younger than 35 in good health.

There are a few counts of this clone. This sequence joins TRBV6-6 and TRBJ1-6, with D perhaps TRBD1 (5 bases). This CDR3 has 14 residues. V was shortened by 6 bases and J by 9 bases, with 15 bases between the two germline ends. The germline V gene encodes CDR1 MNHNY and CDR2 SVGAGI (reference sequence). CDR3 coding DNA: TGTGCCAGCAGGGAAACAGGACTCTCTTCACCCCTCCACTTT. The encoded protein is CASRETGLSSPLHF.

This rearrangement joins TRBV4-3 to TRBJ1-1; weak D call: TRBD1 (6 bases). Germline CDR1 is LGHNA and CDR2 is YSLEER. The V end was cut by 2 bases, the J end by 0 bases, with 13 bases between. The CDR3 is made up of 16 amino acids. CDR3 loop: CASSQTLRGMNTEAFF. For the CDR3, the DNA is TGCGCCAGCAGCCAAACCCTCAGGGGCATGAACACTGAAGCTTTCTTT.

Worth noting for this clone: A read error is likely here: a far larger clone is one base away. Other nucleotide sequences from this sample produce the same CDR3. The chain employs TRBV7-9 and TRBJ2-5; 8 positions match TRBD1. The J segment lost 2 bases and the V segment lost 0 bases, leaving 2 bases of the junction unmatched. Germline lookup yields CDR1 SEHNR and CDR2 FQNEAQ (reference sequence). The CDR3 sequence is 15 residues long. CDR3 sequence reads: CASSLARQGQETQYF. Here the CDR3 DNA reads TGTGCCAGCAGCTTAGCCCGACAGGGGCAAGAGACCCAGTACTTC.

This CDR3 is CASSEFIGQGDEKLFF. The CDR3 DNA is TGTGCCAGCAGTGAGTTCATTGGACAGGGGGATGAAAAACTGTTTTTT. This chain connects TRBV2 to TRBJ1-4; 10 nucleotides align to TRBD1. J was trimmed by 6 bases and V by 3 bases; bases with no gene match: 7. The CDR3 runs 16 residues. Germline-derived CDR1 and CDR2 are SNHLY and FYNNEI.

This clone was counted a few times. The chain is built from TRBV4-1 and TRBJ2-3, with TRBD1 identical over 11 bases. The CDR3 is 14 residues long. The germline gives CDR1 MGHRA, CDR2 YSYEKL. J lost 2 bases, V lost 8 bases, and 3 bases had no gene match. CDR3 nucleotide sequence: TGCGCCAGCCGGACAGGGGGCCACACAGATACGCAGTATTTT. Its protein product is CASRTGGHTDTQYF.

The chain uses TRBV5-1 and TRBJ1-6, with 8 bases identical to TRBD1. CDR1 is SGHRS and CDR2 is YFSETQ in the germline V gene. The CDR3 covers 14 residues. The J segment lost 7 bases and the V segment lost 6 bases, leaving 6 bases of the junction unmatched. The CDR3 loop reads CASNNGQGNSPLHF. The CDR3 DNA reads TGCGCCAGCAATAATGGACAGGGCAATTCACCCCTCCACTTT.

A word on this clone: With a much larger clone just one base away, this may be a read error. The sample carries other DNA sequences with the same CDR3. The chain carries TRBV5-4 and TRBJ2-7; 7 bases line up with TRBD2. J was trimmed by 5 bases and V by 4 bases; bases with no gene match: 15. The CDR3 contains 16 residues. The V gene's germline CDR1 is SGHNT and CDR2 YYREEE (reference sequence). This chain's CDR3 is CASSPPGGDVGDEQYF. CDR3 in DNA: TGTGCCAGCAGCCCTCCGGGGGGAGATGTAGGCGACGAGCAGTACTTC.

Comment on this clone: Other DNA sequences in the same sample also yield this CDR3. The chain links TRBV30 to TRBJ2-7, with 8 nucleotides matching TRBD1. V was pared by 5 bases and J by 0 bases, with 3 bases of the junction left unmatched. The CDR3 is 13 residues long. The germline V gene has CDR1 GTSNPN and CDR2 SVGIG (reference sequence). CDR3 sequence reads: CAWGQGHSYEQYF. The CDR3 DNA reads as TGTGCCTGGGGACAGGGCCACTCCTACGAGCAGTACTTC.

This clone was counted only a few times. The V gene is TRBV7-9, the J gene TRBJ2-5; 10 bases agree with TRBD2. The CDR3 covers 13 residues. CDR1 and CDR2 from the germline V gene are SEHNR and FQNEAQ (reference sequence). V was clipped by 4 bases and J by 7 bases; unmatched bases: 3. DNA for the CDR3: TGTGCCAGCAGCTCCGGACTAGCGGTGACCCAGTACTTC. Translated: CASSSGLAVTQYF.

This clone came up once. The rearrangement links TRBV19 to TRBJ2-3; D is undetermined. This CDR3 contains 11 residues. Trimming shortened V by 8 bases and J by 9 bases, and 12 bases separated the two germline ends. Per germline, CDR1 LNHDA and CDR2 SQIVND (reference sequence). CDR3 DNA sequence: TGTGCCAGTGGGGATCTGATGACGCAGTATTTT. Protein sequence: CASGDLMTQYF.

As regards this clone: Other DNA sequences in this specimen translate into the identical CDR3. The chain couples TRBV7-2 to TRBJ2-7; D possibly corresponds to TRBD1 (5 bases). The CDR3 is 14 residues long. Trimming shortened V by 3 bases and J by 2 bases, and 11 bases separated the two germline ends. From germline, CDR1 is SGHTA and CDR2 FQGNSA. As DNA, the CDR3 is TGTGCCAGCAGCTTTCCCACAGGAGCCTACGAGCAGTACTTC. Its protein product is CASSFPTGAYEQYF.

The V and J genes are TRBV19 and TRBJ1-4, with D unresolved. V was trimmed by 4 bases and J by 3 bases, leaving 12 bases between them. CDR1 and CDR2 from the germline V gene are LNHDA and SQIVND (reference sequence). The CDR3 length is 15 residues. CDR3 sequence (DNA): TGTGCCAGTAGTAAGGCCGGGTCACCTAATGAAAAACTGTTTTTT. It specifies CASSKAGSPNEKLFF.

CDR3 protein: CASTLADLSHNSPLHF. CDR3 nucleotide sequence: TGTGCCAGCACCCTAGCTGACTTATCCCATAATTCACCCCTCCACTTT. The chain has TRBV5-5 and TRBJ1-6; D is undetermined. The germline CDR1 and CDR2 sequences are SGHKS and YYEKEE (reference sequence). V was trimmed by 6 bases and J by 5 bases, leaving 18 bases between them. This CDR3 spans 16 amino acids.

V gene TRBV15 combines with J gene TRBJ1-5; 8 bases are a match to TRBD1. Trimming took 0 bases from V and 3 from J; bases not matched to a gene: 7. CDR1 is LNHNV, CDR2 YYDKDF, per germline (reference sequence). The CDR3 is made up of 17 amino acids. CDR3 bases: TGTGCCACCAGCAGAGACTGGGACAGGTACGACAATCAGCCCCAGCATTTT. This codes for CATSRDWDRYDNQPQHF.

CDR3 in DNA: TGTGCCAGCAGCCAAGATACCCTAGCGACCCACTACGCGAACACCGGGGAGCTGTTTTTT. It is translated as CASSQDTLATHYANTGELFF. This sequence joins TRBV14 and TRBJ2-2; D perhaps matches TRBD2 (6 bases). The CDR3 covers 20 residues. CDR1 and CDR2 from the germline V gene are SGHDN and FVKESK. Trimming took off 0 bases at V and 0 bases at J, with 20 bases between the two ends. Supplemented by reference TRBV14 and TRBJ2-2, the full variable domain reads EAGVTQFPSHSVIEKGQTVTLRCDPISGHDNLYWYRRVMGKEIKFLLHFVKESKQDESGMPNNRFLAERTGGTYSTLKVQPAELEDSGVYFCASSQDTLATHYANTGELFFGEGSRLTVL.

CDR3 DNA sequence: TGCAGCGTTTCCACAGGGGGCATTAGGCAGTTCTTC. It encodes CSVSTGGIRQFF. J is TRBJ2-1 and V is TRBV29-1; 9 nucleotides agree with TRBD1. The V segment lost 5 bases and the J segment 12 bases; nucleotides outside the gene matches: 8. CDR3 length equals 12 residues. CDR1 is SQVTM, CDR2 ANQGSEA, per germline.

V is TRBV5-1 and J is TRBJ1-3, with 10 bases matching TRBD1. CDR3 length: 16 amino acids. The germline gives CDR1 SGHRS, CDR2 YFSETQ. V lost 0 bases and J lost 2; bases outside the gene matches: 2. The CDR3 sequence is CASSLEGQGTGNTIYF. The CDR3 DNA reads as TGCGCCAGCAGCTTGGAGGGACAGGGGACTGGAAACACCATATATTTT.

This clone has only a few counts. The chain uses TRBV5-1 and TRBJ2-5; D unresolved. The V gene lost 0 bases and the J gene lost 4 bases, with 10 bases spanning the gap. In germline, CDR1 is SGHRS, CDR2 YFSETQ. CDR3 length: 14 residues. CDR3 sequence (DNA): TGCGCCAGCAGCTTGGAACAGATGACAGAGACCCAGTACTTC. Amino acids: CASSLEQMTETQYF.

V gene TRBV27 combines with J gene TRBJ2-2, with 11 bases matching TRBD2. The CDR3 sequence is 16 residues long. CDR1 is MNHEY, CDR2 SMNVEV, per germline (reference sequence). With 5 bases clipped from V and 8 bases from J, the junction kept 10 bases outside the gene matches. CDR3 nucleotides: TGTGCCAGCAGTCTTATAGCGGGAGGGGAATGGGGGGAGCTGTTTTTT. It encodes CASSLIAGGEWGELFF.

V gene TRBV7-9 combines with J gene TRBJ2-1; 10 bases are shared with TRBD2. Germline V CDR1 and CDR2: SEHNR, FQNEAQ (reference sequence). The CDR3 is made up of 15 amino acids. Losses at the gene ends were 6 bases for V and 3 bases for J; bases not matched to a gene: 5. CDR3 DNA sequence: TGTGCCAGCAGTTCCAGCGGGGGGGTCTACAATGAGCAGTTCTTC. It codes for CASSSSGGVYNEQFF.

For this clone: The junction departs from the called germline gene at one end, perhaps through a read error. The J gene is TRBJ2-7, the V gene TRBV7-7; either TRBD1 or TRBD2 may fit D (6 bases each). This CDR3 region has 13 residues. CDR1 is SSHAT and CDR2 is FNYEAQ in the germline V gene (reference sequence). The CDR3 region is CASSLEARGGQYF. In DNA form, the CDR3 reads TGTGCTAGCAGCTTAGAGGCCAGGGGAGGGCAGTACTTC.

J is TRBJ2-7 and V is TRBV6-6, with a weak D call TRBD1 (6 bases). Germline CDR1 is MNHNY and CDR2 is SVGAGI (reference sequence). V was cut by 7 bases and J by 0 bases, with 10 bases left in between. CDR3 length equals 13 residues. CDR3 in amino acids: CASNLDSSYEQYF. The CDR3 region has the DNA TGTGCCAGCAACCTGGACAGCTCCTACGAGCAGTACTTC.

The rearrangement joins TRBV7-9 to TRBJ2-1; a weak D match, TRBD2 (5 bases). The V end was cut by 5 bases, the J end by 6 bases, with 14 bases between. This CDR3 has 14 amino acids. In germline, CDR1 is SEHNR, CDR2 FQNEAQ (reference sequence). CDR3 loop: CASSPITSGNEQFF. The CDR3 DNA reads TGTGCCAGCAGCCCGATCACTAGTGGCAATGAGCAGTTCTTC.

This chain connects TRBV11-2 to TRBJ2-5, with 9 bases matching TRBD1. With the DNA end fitting TRBJ2-7 better, the J assignment may be wrong. CDR3 length: 14 residues. Germline CDR1 SGHAT, CDR2 FQNNGV. The CDR3 coding sequence is TGTGCCAGCAGCCAACAGGGGGCCGCCTACGAGCAGTACTTC. Encoded protein: CASSQQGAAYEQYF.

To note about this clone: Other DNA sequences in the sample encode the same CDR3. The chain couples TRBV7-9 to TRBJ2-7; TRBD1 agrees at 8 bases. Per the germline V gene, CDR1 is SEHNR and CDR2 is FQNEAQ (reference sequence). The junction had 3 bases not matched to a gene; V was cut back by 3 bases and J by 2 bases. This CDR3 spans 14 amino acids. The CDR3 loop is CASSLGTGAYEQYF. The CDR3 nucleotides read TGTGCCAGCAGCTTGGGGACAGGAGCCTACGAGCAGTACTTC.

The V and J genes are TRBV5-1 and TRBJ2-1; TRBD1 agrees at 7 bases. The CDR3 extends over 15 amino acids. Germline CDR1 SGHRS, CDR2 YFSETQ. Trimming cost V 0 bases and J 7 bases; bases outside gene matches: 7. This CDR3 is CASSLVGGDGNEQFF. The CDR3, as DNA: TGCGCCAGCAGCTTGGTAGGGGGCGACGGGAATGAGCAGTTCTTC. The full variable domain, completed using reference TRBV5-1 and TRBJ2-1, is KAGVTQTPRYLIKTRGQQVTLSCSPISGHRSVSWYQQTPGQGLQFLFEYFSETQRNKGNFPGRFSGRQFSNSRSEMNVSTLELGDSALYLCASSLVGGDGNEQFFGPGTRLTVL.

V usage is TRBV9 and J usage is TRBJ2-5, with D perhaps matching TRBD2 (6 bases). From germline, CDR1 is SGDLS and CDR2 YYNGEE. The CDR3 sequence is 14 residues long. V was clipped by 0 bases and J by 6 bases, with 12 bases between them. CDR3 loop: CASSVDGGTKTQYF. CDR3 coding DNA: TGTGCCAGCAGCGTAGACGGGGGAACGAAGACCCAGTACTTC.